This T cell receptor (beta chain) is from a study of vaccination effects on CD4 cells after COVID-19. CD4+ T cells specific for antigen were expanded with viral peptide pools by the ViraFEST assay before sequencing. Scientists isolated CD4+ T cells after a roughly 10-day culture period ended. All study participants received two doses of BNT162b2 or mRNA-1273 vaccine. PBMC were cultured at under 2.5 million per well with 10 IU/ml IL-2 and about 9.4 ug/ml peptides. TCRdb's table, derived via immunoSEQ multiplex PCR, lists solely in-frame clones and lacks some. The sample carries 30,000 to 40,000 clones, approximately 84% recorded once. In regard to this clone: The antigen is undetermined.

The CDR3 runs 17 residues. V shed 1 base, J shed 8 bases, and the junction held 9 bases outside the gene matches. CDR1 LGHDT and CDR2 YNNKEL come from the germline V gene (reference sequence). Sequencing was performed on CD4+ T cells from PBMCs cultured with HCoV-NL63 spike peptides, taken after COVID-19 vaccination. The V gene is TRBV3-1 (or the pseudogene TRBV3-2), the J gene TRBJ2-1, with 12 bases matching TRBD1. The receptor was derived from a human donor who received a COVID-19 vaccine. Some clones in this sample may be carry-over from other donors' samples. This CDR3 is CASSQVMGQGAWDEQFF. The CDR3 bases are TGTGCCAGCAGCCAAGTTATGGGACAGGGGGCCTGGGATGAGCAGTTCTTC.